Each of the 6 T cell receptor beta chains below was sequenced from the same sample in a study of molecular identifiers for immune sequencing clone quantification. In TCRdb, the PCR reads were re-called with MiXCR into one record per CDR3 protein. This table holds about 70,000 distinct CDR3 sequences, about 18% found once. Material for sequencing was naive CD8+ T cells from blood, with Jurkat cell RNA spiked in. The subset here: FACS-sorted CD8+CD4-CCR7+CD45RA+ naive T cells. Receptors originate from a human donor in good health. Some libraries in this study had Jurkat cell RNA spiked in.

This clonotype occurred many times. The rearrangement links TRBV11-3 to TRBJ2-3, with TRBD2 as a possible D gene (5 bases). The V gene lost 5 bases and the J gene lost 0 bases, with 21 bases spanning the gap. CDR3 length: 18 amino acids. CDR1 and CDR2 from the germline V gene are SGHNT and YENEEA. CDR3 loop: CASSKRFGLDTSTDTQYF. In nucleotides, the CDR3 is TGTGCCAGCAGCAAAAGATTCGGACTCGACACTAGCACAGATACGCAGTATTTT.

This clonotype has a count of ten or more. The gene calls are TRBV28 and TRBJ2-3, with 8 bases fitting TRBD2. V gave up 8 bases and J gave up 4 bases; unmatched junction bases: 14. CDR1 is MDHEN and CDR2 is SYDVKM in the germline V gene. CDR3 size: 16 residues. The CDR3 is CASYSGKLFKADTQYF. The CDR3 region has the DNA TGTGCCAGCTATAGCGGGAAGTTGTTTAAGGCAGATACGCAGTATTTT.

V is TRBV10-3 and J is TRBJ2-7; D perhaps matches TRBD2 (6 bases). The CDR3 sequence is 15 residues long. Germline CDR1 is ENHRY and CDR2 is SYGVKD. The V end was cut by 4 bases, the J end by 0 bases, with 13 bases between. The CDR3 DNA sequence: TGTGCCATCAGTGTCGTAGCGGAATTCTCCTACGAGCAGTACTTC. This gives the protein CAISVVAEFSYEQYF.

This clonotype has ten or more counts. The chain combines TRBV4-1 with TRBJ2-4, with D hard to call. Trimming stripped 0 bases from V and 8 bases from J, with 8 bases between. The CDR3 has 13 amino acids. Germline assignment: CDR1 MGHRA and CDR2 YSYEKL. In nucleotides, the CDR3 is TGCGCCAGCAGCCAAGATAGGCCTGACATTCAGTACTTC. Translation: CASSQDRPDIQYF.

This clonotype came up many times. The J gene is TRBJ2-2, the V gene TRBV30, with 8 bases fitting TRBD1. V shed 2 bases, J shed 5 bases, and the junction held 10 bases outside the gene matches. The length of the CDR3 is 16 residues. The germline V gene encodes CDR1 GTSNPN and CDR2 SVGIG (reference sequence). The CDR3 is CAWSFGQGELTGELFF. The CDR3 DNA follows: TGTGCCTGGAGTTTTGGACAGGGCGAACTTACCGGGGAGCTGTTTTTT.

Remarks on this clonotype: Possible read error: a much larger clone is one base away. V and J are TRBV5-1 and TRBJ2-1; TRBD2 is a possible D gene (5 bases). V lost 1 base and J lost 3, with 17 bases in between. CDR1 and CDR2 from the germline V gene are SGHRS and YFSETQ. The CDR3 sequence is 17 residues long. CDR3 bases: TGCGCCAGCAGCTTGTTTGGAAGCGGTAAGGGCTACAATGAGCAGTTCTTC. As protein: CASSLFGSGKGYNEQFF.